This TCR beta chain emerged from a study of PD-1 blockade in classical Hodgkin lymphoma. Every patient had relapsed following autologous stem cell transplantation, and cohorts differed in brentuximab vedotin exposure. Clones were read by immunoSEQ multiplex PCR, and TCRdb kept only the in-frame ones, dropping some. The sample lists roughly 81,000 clones, nearly 95% occurring once. The sequencing here drew on peripheral blood mononuclear cells (PBMCs), taken before the second cycle of nivolumab. This TCR came from a human donor with classical Hodgkin lymphoma.

CDR3 sequence (DNA): TGTGCCAGCAGTTTAACCCAGACCCGGGGCTACACCTTC. Translated: CASSLTQTRGYTF. The chain couples TRBV27 to TRBJ1-2; D call uncertain. The V end lost 2 bases, the J end lost 8 bases, and 12 bases lay between the germline ends. CDR3 length equals 13 residues. Looked up from germline, CDR1 is MNHEY and CDR2 is SMNVEV (reference sequence).